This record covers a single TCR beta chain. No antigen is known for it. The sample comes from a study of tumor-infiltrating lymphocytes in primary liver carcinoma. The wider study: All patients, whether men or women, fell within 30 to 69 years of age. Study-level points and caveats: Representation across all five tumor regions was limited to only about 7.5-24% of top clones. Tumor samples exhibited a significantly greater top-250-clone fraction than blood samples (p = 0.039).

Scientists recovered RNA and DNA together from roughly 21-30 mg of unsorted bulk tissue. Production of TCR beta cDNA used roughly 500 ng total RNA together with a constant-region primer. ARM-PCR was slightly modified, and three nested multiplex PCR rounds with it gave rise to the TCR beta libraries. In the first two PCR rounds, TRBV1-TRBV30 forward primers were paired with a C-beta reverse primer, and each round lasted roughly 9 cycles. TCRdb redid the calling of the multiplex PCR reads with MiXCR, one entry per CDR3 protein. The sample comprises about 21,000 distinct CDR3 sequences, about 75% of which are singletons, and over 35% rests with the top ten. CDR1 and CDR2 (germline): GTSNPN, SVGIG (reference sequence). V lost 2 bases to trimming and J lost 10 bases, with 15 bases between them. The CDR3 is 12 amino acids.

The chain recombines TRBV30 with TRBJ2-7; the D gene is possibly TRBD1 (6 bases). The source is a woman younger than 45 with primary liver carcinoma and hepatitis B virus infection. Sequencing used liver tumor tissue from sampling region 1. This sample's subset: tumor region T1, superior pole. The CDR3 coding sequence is TGTGCCTGGAGTCGAAGAGGGGGTGAACAGTACTTC. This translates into CAWSRRGGEQYF.